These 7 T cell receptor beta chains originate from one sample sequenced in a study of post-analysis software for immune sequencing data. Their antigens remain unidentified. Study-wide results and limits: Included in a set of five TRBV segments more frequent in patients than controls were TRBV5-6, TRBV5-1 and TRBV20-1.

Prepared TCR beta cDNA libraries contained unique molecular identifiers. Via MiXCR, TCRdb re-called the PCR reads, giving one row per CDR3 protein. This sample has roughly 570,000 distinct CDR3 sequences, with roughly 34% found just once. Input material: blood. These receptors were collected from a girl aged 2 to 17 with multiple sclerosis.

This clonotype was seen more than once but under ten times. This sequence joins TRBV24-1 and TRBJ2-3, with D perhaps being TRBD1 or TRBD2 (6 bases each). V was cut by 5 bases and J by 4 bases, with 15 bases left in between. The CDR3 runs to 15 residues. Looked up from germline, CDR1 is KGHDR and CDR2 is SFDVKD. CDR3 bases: TGTGCCACCAGTGGGGGGGCGTCCCCCCCAGATACGCAGTATTTT. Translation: CATSGGASPPDTQYF.

CDR3 sequence: CASSLSSVSTDTQYF. The CDR3 DNA follows: TGTGCCAGCAGCTTAAGTAGCGTTAGCACAGATACGCAGTATTTT. J is TRBJ2-3 and V is TRBV7-6, with D tentatively TRBD2 (5 bases). Trimming took off 2 bases at V and 0 bases at J, with 9 bases between the two ends. CDR3 length: 15 amino acids. Germline lookup yields CDR1 SGHVS and CDR2 FNYEAQ.

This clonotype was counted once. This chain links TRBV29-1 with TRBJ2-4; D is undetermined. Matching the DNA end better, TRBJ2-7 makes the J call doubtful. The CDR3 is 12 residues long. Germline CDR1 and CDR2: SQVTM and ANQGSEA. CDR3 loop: CSGLDQSYEQYF. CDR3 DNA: TGCAGCGGCTTGGACCAATCCTACGAGCAGTACTTC.

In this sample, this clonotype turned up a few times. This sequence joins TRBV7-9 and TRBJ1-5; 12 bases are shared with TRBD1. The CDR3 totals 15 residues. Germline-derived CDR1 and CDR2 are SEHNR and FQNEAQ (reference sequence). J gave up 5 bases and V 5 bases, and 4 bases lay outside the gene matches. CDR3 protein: CASSAGTGGYQPQHF. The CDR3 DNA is TGTGCCAGCAGCGCCGGGACAGGGGGCTATCAGCCCCAGCATTTT.

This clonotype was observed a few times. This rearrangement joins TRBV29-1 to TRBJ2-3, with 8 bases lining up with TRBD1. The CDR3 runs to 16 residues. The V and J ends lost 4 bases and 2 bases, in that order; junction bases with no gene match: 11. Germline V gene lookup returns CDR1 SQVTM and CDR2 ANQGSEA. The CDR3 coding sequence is TGCAGCGTTGCAGGGGGCCCCATCTCTAACACAGATACGCAGTATTTT. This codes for CSVAGGPISNTDTQYF.

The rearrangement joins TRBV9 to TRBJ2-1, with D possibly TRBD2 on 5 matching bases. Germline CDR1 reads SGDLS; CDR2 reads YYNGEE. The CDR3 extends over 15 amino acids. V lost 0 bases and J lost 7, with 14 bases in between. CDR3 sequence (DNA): TGTGCCAGCAGCGTAGGTCCAGCGGTGGTAAATGAGCAGTTCTTC. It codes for CASSVGPAVVNEQFF.

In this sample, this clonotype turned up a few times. The CDR3 nucleotides read TGCAGCGTTCAACGGGGCTACAATGAGCAGTTCTTC. Protein product: CSVQRGYNEQFF. The chain links TRBV29-1 to TRBJ2-1; TRBD2 is a possible D gene (5 bases). This CDR3 is 12 amino acids long. The V end was cut by 5 bases, the J end by 3 bases, with 8 bases between. Germline V CDR1 and CDR2: SQVTM, ANQGSEA.